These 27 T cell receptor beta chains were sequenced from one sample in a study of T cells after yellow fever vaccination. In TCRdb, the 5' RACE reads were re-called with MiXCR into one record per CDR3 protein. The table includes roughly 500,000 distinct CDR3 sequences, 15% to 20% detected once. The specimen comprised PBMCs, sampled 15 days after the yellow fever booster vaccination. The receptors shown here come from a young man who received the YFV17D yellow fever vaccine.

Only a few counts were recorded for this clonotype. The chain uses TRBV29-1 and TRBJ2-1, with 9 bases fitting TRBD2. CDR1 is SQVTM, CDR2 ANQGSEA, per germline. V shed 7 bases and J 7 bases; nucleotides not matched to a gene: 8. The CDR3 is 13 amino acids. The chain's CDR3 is CSALAGPKNEQFF. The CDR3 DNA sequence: TGCAGCGCCCTAGCGGGACCTAAGAATGAGCAGTTCTTC.

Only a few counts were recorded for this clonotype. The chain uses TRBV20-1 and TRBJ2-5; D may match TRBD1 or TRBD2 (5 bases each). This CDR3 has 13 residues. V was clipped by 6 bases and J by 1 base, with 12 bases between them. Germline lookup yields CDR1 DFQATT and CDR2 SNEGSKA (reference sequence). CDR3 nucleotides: TGCAGTGCCCTTCCGGGACCCCAAGAGACCCAGTACTTC. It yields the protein CSALPGPQETQYF.

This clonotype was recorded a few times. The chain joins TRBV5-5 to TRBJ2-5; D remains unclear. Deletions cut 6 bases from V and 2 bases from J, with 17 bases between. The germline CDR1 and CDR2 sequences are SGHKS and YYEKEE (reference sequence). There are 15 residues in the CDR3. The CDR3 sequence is CASNLDPKLQETQYF. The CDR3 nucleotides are TGTGCCAGCAATCTAGATCCCAAGCTGCAAGAGACCCAGTACTTC.

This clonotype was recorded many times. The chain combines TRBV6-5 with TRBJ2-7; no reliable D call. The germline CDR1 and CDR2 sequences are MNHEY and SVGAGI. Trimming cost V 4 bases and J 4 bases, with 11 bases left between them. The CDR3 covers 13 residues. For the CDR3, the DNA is TGTGCCAGCAGTTTCGGGCAGACGTACGAGCAGTACTTC. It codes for CASSFGQTYEQYF.

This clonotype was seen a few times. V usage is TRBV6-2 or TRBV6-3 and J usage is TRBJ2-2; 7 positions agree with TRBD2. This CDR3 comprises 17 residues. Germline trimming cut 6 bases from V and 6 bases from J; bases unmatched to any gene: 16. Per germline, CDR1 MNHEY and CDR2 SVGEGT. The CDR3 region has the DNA TGTGCCAGCAGAGCCCATGGGAAGAGCGGGATGTCCGGGGAGCTGTTTTTT. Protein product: CASRAHGKSGMSGELFF.

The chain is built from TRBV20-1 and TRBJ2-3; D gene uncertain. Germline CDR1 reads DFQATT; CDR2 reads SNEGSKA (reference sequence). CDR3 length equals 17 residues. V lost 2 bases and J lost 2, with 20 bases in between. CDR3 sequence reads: CSARLVARALVTDTQYF. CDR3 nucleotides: TGCAGTGCTAGACTCGTAGCTCGCGCCTTAGTCACAGATACGCAGTATTTT.

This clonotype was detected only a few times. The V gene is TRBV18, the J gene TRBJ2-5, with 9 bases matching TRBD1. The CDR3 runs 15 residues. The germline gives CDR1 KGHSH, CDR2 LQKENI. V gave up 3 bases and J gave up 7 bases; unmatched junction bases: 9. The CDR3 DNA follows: TGTGCCAGCTCACCGGGACAGGGAAGATCCGGGACCCAGTACTTC. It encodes CASSPGQGRSGTQYF.

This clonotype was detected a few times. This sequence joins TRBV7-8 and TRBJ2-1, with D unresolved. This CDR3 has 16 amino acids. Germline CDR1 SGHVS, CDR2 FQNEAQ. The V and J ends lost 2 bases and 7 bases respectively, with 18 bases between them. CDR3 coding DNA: TGTGCCAGCAGCTTATTTGAGCGAGTGGGTACAAATGAGCAGTTCTTC. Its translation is CASSLFERVGTNEQFF.

Here the CDR3 DNA reads TGTGCCTGGAGTTTTACAGGGGCCGAGCAGTACTTC. Protein product: CAWSFTGAEQYF. The chain combines TRBV30 with TRBJ2-7, with 7 nucleotides matching TRBD1. The CDR3 sequence is 12 residues long. From germline, CDR1 is GTSNPN and CDR2 SVGIG (reference sequence). Trimming removed 2 bases from V and 6 bases from J; junction bases left unmatched: 4.

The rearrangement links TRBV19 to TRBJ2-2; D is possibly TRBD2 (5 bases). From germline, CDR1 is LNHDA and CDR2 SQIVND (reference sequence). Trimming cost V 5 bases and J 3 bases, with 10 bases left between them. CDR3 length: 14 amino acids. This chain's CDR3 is CASSEGTHTGELFF. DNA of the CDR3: TGTGCCAGTAGTGAGGGTACGCACACCGGGGAGCTGTTTTTT.

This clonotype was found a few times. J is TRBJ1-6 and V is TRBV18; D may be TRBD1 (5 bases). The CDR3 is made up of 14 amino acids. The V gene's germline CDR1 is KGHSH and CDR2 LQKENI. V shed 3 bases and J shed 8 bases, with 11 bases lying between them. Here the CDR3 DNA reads TGTGCCAGCTCACCTCAGGGTGCGGATTCACCCCTCCACTTT. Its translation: CASSPQGADSPLHF.

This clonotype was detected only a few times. CDR3 bases: TGTGCCACCAGCACCTATCCAGAAAGGGAGACCCAGTACTTC. Amino acids: CATSTYPERETQYF. The chain is built from TRBV15 and TRBJ2-5, with D unresolved. This CDR3 has 14 residues. V dropped 4 bases and J dropped 5 bases, with 14 bases sitting between them. Germline values: CDR1 LNHNV, CDR2 YYDKDF (reference sequence). The whole variable domain, remainder taken from reference TRBV15 and TRBJ2-5, is DAMVIQNPRYQVTQFGKPVTLSCSQTLNHNVMYWYQQKSSQAPKLLFHYYDKDFNNEADTPDNFQSRRPNTSFCFLDIRSPGLGDTAMYLCATSTYPERETQYFGPGTRLLVL.

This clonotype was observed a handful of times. In nucleotides, the CDR3 is TGTGCCACCAGGCCGGGACTAGCGGGAGCTTTAGGCAAAAACATTCAGTACTTC. Translating it yields CATRPGLAGALGKNIQYF. The chain employs TRBV24-1 and TRBJ2-4; 14 nucleotides match TRBD2. The V segment lost 7 bases and the J segment 3 bases; nucleotides outside the gene matches: 10. CDR3 size: 18 residues. CDR1 is KGHDR, CDR2 SFDVKD, per germline.

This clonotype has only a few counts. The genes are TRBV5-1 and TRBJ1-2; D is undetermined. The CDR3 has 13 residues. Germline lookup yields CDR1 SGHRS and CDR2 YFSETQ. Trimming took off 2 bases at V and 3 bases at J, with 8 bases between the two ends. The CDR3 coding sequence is TGCGCCAGCAGCTTTTCAGCGGACTATGGCTACACCTTC. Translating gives CASSFSADYGYTF.

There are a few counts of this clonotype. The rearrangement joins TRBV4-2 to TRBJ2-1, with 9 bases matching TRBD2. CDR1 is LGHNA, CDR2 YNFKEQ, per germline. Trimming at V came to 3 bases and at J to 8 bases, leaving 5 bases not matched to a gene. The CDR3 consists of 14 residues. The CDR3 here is CASSQAGGFDEQFF. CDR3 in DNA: TGTGCCAGCAGCCAGGCGGGAGGGTTTGATGAGCAGTTCTTC.

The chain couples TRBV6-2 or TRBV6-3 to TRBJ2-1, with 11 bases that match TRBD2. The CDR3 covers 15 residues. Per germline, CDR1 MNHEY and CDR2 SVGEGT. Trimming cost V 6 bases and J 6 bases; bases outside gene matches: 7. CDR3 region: CASRKAGTSGNEQFF. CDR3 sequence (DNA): TGTGCCAGCAGGAAAGCTGGGACTAGCGGCAATGAGCAGTTCTTC.

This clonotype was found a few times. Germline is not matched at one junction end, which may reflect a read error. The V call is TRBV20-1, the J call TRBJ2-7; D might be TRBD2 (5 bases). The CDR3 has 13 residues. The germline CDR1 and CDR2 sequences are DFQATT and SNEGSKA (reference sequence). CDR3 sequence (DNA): TGCAGTGCTAGAGATAACGGGAAAAGGGAGAACCATTTC. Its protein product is CSARDNGKRENHF.

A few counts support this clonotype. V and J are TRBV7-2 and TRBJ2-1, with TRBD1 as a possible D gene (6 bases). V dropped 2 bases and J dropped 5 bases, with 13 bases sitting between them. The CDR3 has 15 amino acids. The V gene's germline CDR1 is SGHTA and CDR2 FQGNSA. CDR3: CASSLKKGGNNEQFF. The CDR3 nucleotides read TGTGCCAGCAGCTTAAAAAAAGGGGGTAACAATGAGCAGTTCTTC.

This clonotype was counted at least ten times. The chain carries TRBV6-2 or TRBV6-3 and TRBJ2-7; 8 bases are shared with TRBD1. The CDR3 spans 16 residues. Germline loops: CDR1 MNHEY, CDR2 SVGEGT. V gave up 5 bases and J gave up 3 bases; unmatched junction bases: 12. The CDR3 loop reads CASSGNTGGWNYEQYF. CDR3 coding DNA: TGTGCCAGCAGTGGCAATACAGGGGGATGGAACTACGAGCAGTACTTC.

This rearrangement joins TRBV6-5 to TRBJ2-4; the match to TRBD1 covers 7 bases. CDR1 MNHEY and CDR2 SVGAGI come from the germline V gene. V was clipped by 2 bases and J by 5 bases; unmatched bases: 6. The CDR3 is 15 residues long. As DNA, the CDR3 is TGTGCCAGCAGTTACGTAGGGCAGGGGGAAAACATTCAGTACTTC. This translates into CASSYVGQGENIQYF.

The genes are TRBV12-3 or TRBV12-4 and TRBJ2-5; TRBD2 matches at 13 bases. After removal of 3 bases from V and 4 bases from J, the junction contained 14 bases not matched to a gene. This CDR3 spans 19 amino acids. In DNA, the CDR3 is TGTGCCAGCAGTTTCCAGGGACTAGCGGGGTCTCGGGCGCCAGAGACCCAGTACTTC. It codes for CASSFQGLAGSRAPETQYF.

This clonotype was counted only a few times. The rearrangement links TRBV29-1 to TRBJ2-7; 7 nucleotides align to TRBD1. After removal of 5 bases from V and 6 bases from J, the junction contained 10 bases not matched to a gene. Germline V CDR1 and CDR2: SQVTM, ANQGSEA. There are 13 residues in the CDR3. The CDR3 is CSVKQGYKGEQYF. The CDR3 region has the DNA TGCAGCGTTAAACAGGGGTATAAGGGCGAGCAGTACTTC.

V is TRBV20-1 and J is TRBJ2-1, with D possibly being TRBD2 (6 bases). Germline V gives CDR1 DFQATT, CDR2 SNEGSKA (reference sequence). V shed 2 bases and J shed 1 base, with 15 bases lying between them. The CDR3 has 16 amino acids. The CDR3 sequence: CSARLPGSGSYNEQFF. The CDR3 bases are TGCAGTGCTAGACTTCCCGGGAGTGGATCCTACAATGAGCAGTTCTTC.

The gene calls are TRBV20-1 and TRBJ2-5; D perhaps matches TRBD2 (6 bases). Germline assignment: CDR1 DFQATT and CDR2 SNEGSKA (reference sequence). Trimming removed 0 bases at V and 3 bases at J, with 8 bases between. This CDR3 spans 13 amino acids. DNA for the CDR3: TGCAGTGCTAGAGAAGGAGGGGAAGAGACCCAGTACTTC. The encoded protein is CSAREGGEETQYF.

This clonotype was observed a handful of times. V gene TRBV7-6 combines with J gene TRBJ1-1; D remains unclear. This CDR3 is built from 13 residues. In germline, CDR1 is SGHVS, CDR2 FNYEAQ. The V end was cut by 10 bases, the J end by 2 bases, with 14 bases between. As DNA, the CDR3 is TGTGCCACCGTCGAGGGCGGAAACACTGAAGCTTTCTTT. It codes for CATVEGGNTEAFF.

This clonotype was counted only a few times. CDR3 protein: CASSLYVETQYF. DNA of the CDR3: TGTGCCAGCAGCTTATATGTCGAGACCCAGTACTTC. The chain has TRBV7-9 and TRBJ2-5; no clear D gene. Germline V CDR1 and CDR2: SEHNR, FQNEAQ (reference sequence). Trimming took off 2 bases at V and 5 bases at J, with 6 bases between the two ends. This CDR3 has 12 amino acids.

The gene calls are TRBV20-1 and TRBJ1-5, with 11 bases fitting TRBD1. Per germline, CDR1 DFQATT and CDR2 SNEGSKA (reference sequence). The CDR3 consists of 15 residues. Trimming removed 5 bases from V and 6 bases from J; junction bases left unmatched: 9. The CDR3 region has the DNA TGCAGTGCTCTTGGGGGACAGGGGGTAGGTCAGCCCCAGCATTTT. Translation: CSALGGQGVGQPQHF.